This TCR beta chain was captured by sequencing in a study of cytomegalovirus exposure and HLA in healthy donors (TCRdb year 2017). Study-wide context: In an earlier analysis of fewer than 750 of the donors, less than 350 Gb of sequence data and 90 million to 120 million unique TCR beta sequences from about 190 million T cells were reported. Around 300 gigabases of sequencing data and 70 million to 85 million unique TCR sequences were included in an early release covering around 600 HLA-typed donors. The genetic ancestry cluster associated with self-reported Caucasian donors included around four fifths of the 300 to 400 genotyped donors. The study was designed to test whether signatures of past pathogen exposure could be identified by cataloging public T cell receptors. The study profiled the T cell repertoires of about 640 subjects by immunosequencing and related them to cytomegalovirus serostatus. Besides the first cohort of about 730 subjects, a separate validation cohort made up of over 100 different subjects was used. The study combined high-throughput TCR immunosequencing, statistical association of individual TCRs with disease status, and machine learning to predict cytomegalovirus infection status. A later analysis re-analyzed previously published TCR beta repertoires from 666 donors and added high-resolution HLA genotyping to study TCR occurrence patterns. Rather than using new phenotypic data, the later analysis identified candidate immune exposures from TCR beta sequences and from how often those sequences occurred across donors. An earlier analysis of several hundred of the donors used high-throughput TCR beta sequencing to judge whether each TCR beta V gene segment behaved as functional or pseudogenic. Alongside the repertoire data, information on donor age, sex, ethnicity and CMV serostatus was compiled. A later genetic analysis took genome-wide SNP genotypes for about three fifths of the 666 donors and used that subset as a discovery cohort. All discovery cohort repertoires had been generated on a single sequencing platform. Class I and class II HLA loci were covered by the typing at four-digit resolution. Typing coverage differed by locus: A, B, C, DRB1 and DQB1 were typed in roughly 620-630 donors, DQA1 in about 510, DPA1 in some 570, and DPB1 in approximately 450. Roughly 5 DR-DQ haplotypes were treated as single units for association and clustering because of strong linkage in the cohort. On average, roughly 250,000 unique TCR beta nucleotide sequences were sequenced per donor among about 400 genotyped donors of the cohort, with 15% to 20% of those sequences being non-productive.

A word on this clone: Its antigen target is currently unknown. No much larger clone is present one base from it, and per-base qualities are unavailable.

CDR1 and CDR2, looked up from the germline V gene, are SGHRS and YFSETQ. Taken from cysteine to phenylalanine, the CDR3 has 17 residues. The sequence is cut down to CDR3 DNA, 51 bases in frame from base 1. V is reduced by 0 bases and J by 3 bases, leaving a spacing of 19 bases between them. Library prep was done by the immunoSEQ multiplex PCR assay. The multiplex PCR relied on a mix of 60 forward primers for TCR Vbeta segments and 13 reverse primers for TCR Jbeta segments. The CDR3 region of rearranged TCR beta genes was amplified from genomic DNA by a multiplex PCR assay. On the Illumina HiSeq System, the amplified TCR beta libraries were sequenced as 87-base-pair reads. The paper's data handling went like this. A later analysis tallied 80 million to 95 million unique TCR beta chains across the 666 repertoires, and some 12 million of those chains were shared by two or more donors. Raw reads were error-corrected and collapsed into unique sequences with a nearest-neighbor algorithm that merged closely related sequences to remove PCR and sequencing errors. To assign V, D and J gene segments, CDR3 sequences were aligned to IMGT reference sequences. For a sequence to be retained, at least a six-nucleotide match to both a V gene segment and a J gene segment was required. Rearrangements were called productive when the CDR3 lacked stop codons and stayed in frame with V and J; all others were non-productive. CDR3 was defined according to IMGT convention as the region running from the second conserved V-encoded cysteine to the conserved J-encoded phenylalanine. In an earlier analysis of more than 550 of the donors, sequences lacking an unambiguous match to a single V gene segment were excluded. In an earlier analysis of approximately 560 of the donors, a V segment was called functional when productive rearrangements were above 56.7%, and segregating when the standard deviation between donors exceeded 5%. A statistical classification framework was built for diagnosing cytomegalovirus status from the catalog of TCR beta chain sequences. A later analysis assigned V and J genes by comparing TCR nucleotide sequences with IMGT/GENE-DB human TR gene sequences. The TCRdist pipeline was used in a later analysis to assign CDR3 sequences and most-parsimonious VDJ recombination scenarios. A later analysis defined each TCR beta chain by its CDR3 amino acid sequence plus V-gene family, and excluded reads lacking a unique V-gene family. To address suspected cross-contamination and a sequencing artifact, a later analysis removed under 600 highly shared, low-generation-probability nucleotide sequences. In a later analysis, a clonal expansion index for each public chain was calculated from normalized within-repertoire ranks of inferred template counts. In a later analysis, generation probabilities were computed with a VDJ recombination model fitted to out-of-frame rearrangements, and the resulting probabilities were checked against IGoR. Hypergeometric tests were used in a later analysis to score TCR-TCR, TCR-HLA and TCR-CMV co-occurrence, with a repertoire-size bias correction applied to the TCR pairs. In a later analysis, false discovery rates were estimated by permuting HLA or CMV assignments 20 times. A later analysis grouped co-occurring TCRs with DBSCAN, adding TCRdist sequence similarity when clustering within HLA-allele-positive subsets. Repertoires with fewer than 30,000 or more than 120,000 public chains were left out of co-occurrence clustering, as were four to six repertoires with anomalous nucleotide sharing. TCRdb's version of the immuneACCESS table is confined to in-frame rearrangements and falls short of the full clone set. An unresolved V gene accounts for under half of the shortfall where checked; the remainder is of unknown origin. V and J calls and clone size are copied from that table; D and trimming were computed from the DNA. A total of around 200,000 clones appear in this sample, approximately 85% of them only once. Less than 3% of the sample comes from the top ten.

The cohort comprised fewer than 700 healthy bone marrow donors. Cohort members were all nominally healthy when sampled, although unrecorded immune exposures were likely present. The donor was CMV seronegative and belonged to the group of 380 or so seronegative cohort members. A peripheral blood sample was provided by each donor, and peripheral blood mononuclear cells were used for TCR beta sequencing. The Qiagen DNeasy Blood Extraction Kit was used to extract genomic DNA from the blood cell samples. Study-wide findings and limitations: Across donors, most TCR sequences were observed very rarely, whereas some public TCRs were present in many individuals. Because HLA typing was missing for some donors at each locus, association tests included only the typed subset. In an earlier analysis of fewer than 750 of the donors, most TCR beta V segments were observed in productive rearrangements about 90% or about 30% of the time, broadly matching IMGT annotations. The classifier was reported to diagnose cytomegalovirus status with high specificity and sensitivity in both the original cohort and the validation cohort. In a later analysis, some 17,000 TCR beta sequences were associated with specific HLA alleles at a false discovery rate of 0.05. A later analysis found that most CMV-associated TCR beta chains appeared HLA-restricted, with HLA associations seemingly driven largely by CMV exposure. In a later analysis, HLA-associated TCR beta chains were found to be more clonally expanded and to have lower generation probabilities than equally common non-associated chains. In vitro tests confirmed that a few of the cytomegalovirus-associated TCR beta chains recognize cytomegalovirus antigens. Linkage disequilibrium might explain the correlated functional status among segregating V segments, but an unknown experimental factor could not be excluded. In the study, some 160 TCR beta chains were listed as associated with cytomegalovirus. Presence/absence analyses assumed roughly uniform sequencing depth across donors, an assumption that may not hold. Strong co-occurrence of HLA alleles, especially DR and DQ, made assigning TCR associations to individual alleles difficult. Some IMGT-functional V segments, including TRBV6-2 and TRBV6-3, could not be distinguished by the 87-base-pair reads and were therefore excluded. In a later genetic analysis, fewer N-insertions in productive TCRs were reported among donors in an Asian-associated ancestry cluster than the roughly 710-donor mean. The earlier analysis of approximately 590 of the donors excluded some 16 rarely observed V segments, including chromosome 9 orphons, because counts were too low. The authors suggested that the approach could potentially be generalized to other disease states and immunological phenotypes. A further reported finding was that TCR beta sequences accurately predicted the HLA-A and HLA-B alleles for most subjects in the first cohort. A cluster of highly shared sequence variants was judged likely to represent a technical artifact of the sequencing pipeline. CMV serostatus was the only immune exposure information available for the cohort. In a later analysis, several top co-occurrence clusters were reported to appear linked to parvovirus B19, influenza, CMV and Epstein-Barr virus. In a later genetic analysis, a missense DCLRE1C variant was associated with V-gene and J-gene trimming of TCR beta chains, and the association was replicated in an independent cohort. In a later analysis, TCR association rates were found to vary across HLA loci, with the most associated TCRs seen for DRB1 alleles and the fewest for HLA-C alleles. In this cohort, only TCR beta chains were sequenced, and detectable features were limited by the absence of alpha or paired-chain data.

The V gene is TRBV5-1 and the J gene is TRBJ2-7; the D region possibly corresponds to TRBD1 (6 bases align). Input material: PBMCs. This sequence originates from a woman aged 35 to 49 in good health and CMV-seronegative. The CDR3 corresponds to CASSLGLSRDTIYEQYF. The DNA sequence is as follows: TGCGCCAGCAGCTTGGGCCTCTCCCGGGACACGATCTACGAGCAGTACTTC.